This T cell receptor beta chain originates from a study of immune evolution from preneoplasia to lung adenocarcinoma. Overall study findings and caveats: Top clone frequencies peaked in normal lung, apparently declining through invasive adenocarcinoma. Normal lung had highest clonality; later lesions appeared denser, more diverse.

Histologic diagnosis was independently verified by two lung pathologists. Worth noting for this clone: Its antigen is unidentified.

V dropped 4 bases and J dropped 1; count of bases not matched to a gene: 5. This CDR3 region has 16 residues. The germline V gene encodes CDR1 MDHEN and CDR2 SYDVKM. TCRdb's table, derived via immunoSEQ multiplex PCR, lists solely in-frame clones and lacks some. The table has approximately 7,700 clones, under 85% seen once. V usage is TRBV28 and J usage is TRBJ2-3; 10 bases fit TRBD2. This receptor was obtained from an elderly person with lung adenocarcinoma. The sequenced sample was FFPE minimally invasive lung adenocarcinoma tissue. CDR3 sequence reads: CASSSLAGGGTDTQYF. The CDR3 bases are TGTGCCAGCAGTTCGTTAGCGGGGGGCGGCACAGATACGCAGTATTTT.